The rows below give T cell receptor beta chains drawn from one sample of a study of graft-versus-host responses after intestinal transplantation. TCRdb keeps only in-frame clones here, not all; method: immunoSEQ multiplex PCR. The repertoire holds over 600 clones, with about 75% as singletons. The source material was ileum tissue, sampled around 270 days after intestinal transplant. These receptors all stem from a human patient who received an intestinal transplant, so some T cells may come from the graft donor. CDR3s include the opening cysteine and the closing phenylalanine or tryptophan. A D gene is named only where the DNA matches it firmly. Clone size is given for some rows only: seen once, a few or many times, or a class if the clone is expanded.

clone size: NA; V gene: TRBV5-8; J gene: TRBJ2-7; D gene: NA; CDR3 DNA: TGTGCCAGCAGCTTGTGGGCCGGGCCACTACACGACGAGCAGTACTTC; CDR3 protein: CASSLWAGPLHDEQYF
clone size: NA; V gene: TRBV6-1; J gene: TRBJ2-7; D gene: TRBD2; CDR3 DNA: TGTGCCAGCAGTGGGACTAGCGGGAGGGATGTGGACGAGCAGTACTTC; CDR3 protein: CASSGTSGRDVDEQYF
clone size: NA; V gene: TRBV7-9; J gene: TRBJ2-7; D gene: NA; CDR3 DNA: TGTGCCAGCAGCCCGTTAGGGGGGGCTTCAGAAAGAAGCTCCTACGAGCAGTACTTC; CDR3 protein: CASSPLGGASERSSYEQYF
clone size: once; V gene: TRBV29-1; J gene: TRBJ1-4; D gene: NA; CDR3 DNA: TGCAGCGTTGAAGTCGAGGGGGAAAAACTGTTTTTT; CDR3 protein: CSVEVEGEKLFF
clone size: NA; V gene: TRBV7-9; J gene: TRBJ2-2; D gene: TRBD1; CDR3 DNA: TGTGCCAGCAGCTTAACGGACAGGCGTAACACCGGGGAGCTGTTTTTT; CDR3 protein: CASSLTDRRNTGELFF
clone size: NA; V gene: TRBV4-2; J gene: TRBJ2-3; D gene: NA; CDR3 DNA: TGTGCCAGCAGCCCCCTCCCGGACCGGGGGAGTTCGCAGTATTTT; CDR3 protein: CASSPLPDRGSSQYF
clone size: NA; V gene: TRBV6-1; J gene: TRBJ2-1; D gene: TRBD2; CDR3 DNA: TGTGCCAGCAGTGAATCTCGACTAGCGGGAGGGAATGAGCAGTTCTTC; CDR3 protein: CASSESRLAGGNEQFF
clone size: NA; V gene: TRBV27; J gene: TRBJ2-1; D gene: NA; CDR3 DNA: TGTGCCAGCAGTTTTATTGCCGGGAGCTCCTACAATGAGCAGTTCTTC; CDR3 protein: CASSFIAGSSYNEQFF
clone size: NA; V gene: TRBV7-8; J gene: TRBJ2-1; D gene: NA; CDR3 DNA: TGTGCCAGCAGTAGTCACAGGGGGGGCAATGAGCAGTTCTTC; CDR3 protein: CASSSHRGGNEQFF
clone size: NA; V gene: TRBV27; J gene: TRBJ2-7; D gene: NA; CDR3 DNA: TGTGCCAGCAGTTTGTTTAGGGACCCCTACGAGCAGTACTTC; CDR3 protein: CASSLFRDPYEQYF
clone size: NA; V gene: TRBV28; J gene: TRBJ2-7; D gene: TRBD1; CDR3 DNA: TGTGCCAGCAGTTTCTACAGGGGCCACGAGCAGTACTTC; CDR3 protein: CASSFYRGHEQYF
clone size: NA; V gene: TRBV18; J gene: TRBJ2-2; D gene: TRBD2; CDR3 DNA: TGTGCCAGCTCATCAAGGACTAGCGGGAGCACCGGGGAGCTGTTTTTT; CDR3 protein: CASSSRTSGSTGELFF
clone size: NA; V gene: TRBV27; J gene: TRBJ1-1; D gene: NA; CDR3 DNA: TGTGCCAGCAGTTTATCGCCGAACACTGAAGCTTTCTTT; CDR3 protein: CASSLSPNTEAFF
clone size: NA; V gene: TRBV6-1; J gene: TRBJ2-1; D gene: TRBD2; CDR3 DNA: TGTGCCAGCACTGAGCTAGCGGGAGGCCACAATGAGCAGTTCTTC; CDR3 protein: CASTELAGGHNEQFF
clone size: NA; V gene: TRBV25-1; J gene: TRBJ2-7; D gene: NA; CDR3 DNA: TGTGCCAGCAGACACCAATACTACGAGCAGTACTTC; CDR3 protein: CASRHQYYEQYF
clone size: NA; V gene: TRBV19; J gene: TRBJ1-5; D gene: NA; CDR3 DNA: TGTGCCAGTAGTACGATCAGACAGGAAAGCCGGCCCCAGCATTTT; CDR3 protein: CASSTIRQESRPQHF
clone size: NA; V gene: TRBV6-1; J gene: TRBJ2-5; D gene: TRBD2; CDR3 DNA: TGTGCCAGCAGTGGACTAGCGGGAGAGCAAGAGACCCAGTACTTC; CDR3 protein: CASSGLAGEQETQYF
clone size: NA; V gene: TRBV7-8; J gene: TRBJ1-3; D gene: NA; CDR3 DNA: TGTGCCAGCAGCTTGTACCGTACTTGGGGCCCTGGAAACACCATATATTTT; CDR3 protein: CASSLYRTWGPGNTIYF
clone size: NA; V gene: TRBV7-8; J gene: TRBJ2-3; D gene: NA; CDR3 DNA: TGTGCCAGCAGCCTAAGTGGTGTTGGGCGGGACATCCCAGATACGCAGTATTTT; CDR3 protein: CASSLSGVGRDIPDTQYF
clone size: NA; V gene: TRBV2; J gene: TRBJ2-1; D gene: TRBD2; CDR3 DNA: TGTGCCAGCAGTGCTATGCGGGAGGATATATACAATGAGCAGTTCTTC; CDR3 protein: CASSAMREDIYNEQFF
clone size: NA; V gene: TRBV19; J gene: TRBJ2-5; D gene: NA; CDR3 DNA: TGTGCCAGTAGTATAGGACCTCTCCAAGAGACCCAGTACTTC; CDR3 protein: CASSIGPLQETQYF
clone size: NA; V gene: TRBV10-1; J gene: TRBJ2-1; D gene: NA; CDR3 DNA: TGCGCCAGCAGTGAGTCGGAGGACTACAATGAGCAGTTCTTC; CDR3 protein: CASSESEDYNEQFF
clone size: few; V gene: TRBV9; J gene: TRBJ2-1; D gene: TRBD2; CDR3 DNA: TGTGCCAGCAGCGTAGGCGGGACTAGCGGCTACAATGAGCAGTTCTTC; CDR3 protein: CASSVGGTSGYNEQFF
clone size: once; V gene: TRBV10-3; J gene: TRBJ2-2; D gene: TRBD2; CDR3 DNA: TGTGCCATCAGTGAGAGCGGGAGGGCCACCGGGGAGCTGTTTTTT; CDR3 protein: CAISESGRATGELFF
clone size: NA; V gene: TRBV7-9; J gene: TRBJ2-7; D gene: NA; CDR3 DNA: TGTGCCAGCAGTTTCAGCTCCTACGAGCAGTACTTC; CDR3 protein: CASSFSSYEQYF
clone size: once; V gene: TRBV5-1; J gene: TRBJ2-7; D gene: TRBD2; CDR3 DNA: TGCGCCAGCAGCTTGAACGACCTAGCGGGAGGGGGCAACTTC; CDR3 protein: CASSLNDLAGGGNF
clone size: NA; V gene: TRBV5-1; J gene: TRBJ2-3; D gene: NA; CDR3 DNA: TGCGCCAGCAGCTTGGTGGCGCGGACCCCTGGAGATACGCAGTATTTT; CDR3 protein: CASSLVARTPGDTQYF
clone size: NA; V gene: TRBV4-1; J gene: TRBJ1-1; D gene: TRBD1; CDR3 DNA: TGCGCCAGCAGCCAATTGACCCCTTACAGGGACAGGAACACTGAAGCTTTCTTT; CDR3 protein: CASSQLTPYRDRNTEAFF
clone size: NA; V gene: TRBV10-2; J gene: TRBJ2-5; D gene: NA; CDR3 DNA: TGCGCCACCGCGCCGCGGGCAGAGACCCAGTACTTC; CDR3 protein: CATAPRAETQYF
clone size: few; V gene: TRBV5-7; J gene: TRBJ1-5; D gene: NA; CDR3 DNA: TGTGCCAGCAGCGGGGGTAGGACGACTCTCCGCAATCAGCCCCAGCATTTT; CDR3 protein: CASSGGRTTLRNQPQHF
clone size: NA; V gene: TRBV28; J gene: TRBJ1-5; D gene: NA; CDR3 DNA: TGTGCCAGCAGTTCGGGGAATCAGCCCCAGCATTTT; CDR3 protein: CASSSGNQPQHF
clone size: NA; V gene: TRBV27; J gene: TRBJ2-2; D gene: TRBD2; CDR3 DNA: TGTGCCAGCAGTTTTGCTAGCGGGACGACCGGGGAGCTGTTTTTT; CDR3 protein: CASSFASGTTGELFF
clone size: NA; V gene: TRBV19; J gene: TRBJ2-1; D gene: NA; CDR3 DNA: TGTGCCAGTAGTATACAGGAAACCTACAATGAGCAGTTCTTC; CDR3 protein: CASSIQETYNEQFF
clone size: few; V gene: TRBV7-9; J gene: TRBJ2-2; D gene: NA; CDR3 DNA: TGTGCCAGCAGCTCGACCGGGACGACCCACACCGGGGAGCTGTTTTTT; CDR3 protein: CASSSTGTTHTGELFF
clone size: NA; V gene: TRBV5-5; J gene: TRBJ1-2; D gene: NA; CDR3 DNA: TGTGCCAGCAGCTTTTCAGTGCAGGGTGGAGGCTACACCTTC; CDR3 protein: CASSFSVQGGGYTF
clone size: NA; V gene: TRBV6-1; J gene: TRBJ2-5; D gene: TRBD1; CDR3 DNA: TGTGCCAGCGGGACAGGGGGGGGTCAAGAGACCCAGTACTTC; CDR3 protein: CASGTGGGQETQYF
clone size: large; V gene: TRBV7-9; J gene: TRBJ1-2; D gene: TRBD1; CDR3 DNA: TGTGCCAGCAGCTTAGGAGTCATGGACAGGGGAAAGTATGGCTACACCTTC; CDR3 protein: CASSLGVMDRGKYGYTF
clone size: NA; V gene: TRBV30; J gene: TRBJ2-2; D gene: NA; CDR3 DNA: TGTGCCTGGAGAAGGGCAGTTCTAGAGACCGGGGAGCTGTTTTTT; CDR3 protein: CAWRRAVLETGELFF
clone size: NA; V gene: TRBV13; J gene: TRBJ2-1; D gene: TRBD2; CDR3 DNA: TGTGCCAGCAGCCAGGCGGGACTAGCGGCCTACAATGAGCAGTTCTTC; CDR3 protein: CASSQAGLAAYNEQFF
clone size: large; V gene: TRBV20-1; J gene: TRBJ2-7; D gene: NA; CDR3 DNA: TGCAGTGCTAGTGCACAGTACGAGCAGTACTTC; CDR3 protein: CSASAQYEQYF
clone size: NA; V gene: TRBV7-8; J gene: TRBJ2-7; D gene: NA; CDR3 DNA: TGTGCCAGCAGCTTAGTCGCAGGGGTGCCGCAAGAGCAGTACTTC; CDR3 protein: CASSLVAGVPQEQYF
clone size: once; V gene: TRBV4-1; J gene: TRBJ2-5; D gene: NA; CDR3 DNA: TGCGCCAGCAGCCAAGGGGGCGACCAAGAGACCCAGTACTTC; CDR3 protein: CASSQGGDQETQYF
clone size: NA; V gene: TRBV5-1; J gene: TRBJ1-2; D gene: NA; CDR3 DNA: TGCGCCAGCAGCGGTGATGGGGGGCAGGGCTACACCTTC; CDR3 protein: CASSGDGGQGYTF
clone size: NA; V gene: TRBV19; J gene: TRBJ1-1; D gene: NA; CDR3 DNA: TGTGCCAGTAGTATAGTGGCGAACACTGAAGCTTTCTTT; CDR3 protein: CASSIVANTEAFF
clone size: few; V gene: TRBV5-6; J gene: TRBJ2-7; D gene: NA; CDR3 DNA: TGTGCCAGCAGCTTGGAAGCGGGCGTTGAGCAGTACTTC; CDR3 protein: CASSLEAGVEQYF